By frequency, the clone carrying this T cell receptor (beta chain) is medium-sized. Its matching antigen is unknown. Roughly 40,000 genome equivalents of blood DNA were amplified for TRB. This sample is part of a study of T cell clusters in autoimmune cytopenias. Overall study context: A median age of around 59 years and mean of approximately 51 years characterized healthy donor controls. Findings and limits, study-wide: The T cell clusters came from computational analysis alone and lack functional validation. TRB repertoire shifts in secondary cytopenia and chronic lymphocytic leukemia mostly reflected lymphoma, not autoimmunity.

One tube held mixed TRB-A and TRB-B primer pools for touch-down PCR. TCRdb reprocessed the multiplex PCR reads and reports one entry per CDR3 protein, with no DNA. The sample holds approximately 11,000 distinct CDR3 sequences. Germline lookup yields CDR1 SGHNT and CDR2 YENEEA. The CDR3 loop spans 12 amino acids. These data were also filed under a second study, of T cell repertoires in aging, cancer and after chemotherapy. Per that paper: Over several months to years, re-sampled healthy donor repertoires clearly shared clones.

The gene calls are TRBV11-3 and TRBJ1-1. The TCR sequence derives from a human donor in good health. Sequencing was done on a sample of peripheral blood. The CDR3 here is CASSRDGTEAFF.